This TCR beta chain was sequenced in a study of cytomegalovirus exposure and HLA in healthy donors. Study-wide points: Presence/absence analyses treated sequencing depth as roughly uniform across donors. According to the study, approximately 150 TCR beta chains were cytomegalovirus-associated. Donors belonging to an Asian-associated ancestry cluster reportedly showed fewer N-insertions in productive TCRs than the approximately 670-donor mean, according to what a later analysis found. It was reported that the classifier diagnosed cytomegalovirus status with high specificity and sensitivity in both the original and validation cohorts.

The CDR3 extends over 16 amino acids. Germline CDR1 and CDR2: LNHDA and SQIVND (reference sequence). Concerning this clone itself: Its specificity is not known.

The PCR ran on 60 Vbeta and 13 Jbeta primers. TCRdb's copy holds only in-frame clones and misses some; the assay was immunoSEQ multiplex PCR. The table shows about 140,000 clones, with approximately 82% occurring only once. The sequence was collected from a man younger than 45 in good health and CMV-seropositive. The rearrangement uses TRBV19 and TRBJ2-5; 10 bases fit TRBD1. The J call may be wrong; the DNA end is better matched by TRBJ2-7. The sequenced sample was PBMCs. The chain's CDR3 is CASSPQGGQGTHEQYF. The CDR3 bases are TGTGCCAGTAGTCCCCAGGGGGGACAGGGGACCCACGAGCAGTACTTC.